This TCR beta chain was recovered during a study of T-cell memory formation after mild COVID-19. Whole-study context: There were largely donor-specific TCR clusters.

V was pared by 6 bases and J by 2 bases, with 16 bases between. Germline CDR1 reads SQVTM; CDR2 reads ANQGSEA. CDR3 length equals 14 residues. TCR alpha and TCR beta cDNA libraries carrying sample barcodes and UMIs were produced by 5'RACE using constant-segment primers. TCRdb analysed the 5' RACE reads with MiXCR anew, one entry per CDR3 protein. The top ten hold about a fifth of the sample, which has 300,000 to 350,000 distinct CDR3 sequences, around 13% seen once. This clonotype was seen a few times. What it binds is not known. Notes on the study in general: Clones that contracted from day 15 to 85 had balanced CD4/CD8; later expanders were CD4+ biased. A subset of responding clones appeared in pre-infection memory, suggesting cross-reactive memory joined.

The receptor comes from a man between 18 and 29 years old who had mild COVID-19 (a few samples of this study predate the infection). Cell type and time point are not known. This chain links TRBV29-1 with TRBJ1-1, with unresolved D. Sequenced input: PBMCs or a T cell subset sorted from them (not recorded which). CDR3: CSVSTGVPNTEAFF. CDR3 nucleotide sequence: TGCAGCGTGTCCACCGGGGTGCCTAACACTGAAGCTTTCTTT.